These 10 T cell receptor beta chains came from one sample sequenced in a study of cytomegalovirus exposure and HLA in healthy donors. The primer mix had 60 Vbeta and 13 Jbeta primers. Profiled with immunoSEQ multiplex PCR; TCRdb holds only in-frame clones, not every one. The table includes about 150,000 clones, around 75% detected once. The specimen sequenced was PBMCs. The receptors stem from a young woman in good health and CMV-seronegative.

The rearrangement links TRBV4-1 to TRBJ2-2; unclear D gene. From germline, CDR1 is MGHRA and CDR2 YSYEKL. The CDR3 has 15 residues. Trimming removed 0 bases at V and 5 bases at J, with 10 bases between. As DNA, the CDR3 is TGCGCCAGCAGCCAAGATCGGCTAGTAACCGGGGAGCTGTTTTTT. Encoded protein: CASSQDRLVTGELFF.

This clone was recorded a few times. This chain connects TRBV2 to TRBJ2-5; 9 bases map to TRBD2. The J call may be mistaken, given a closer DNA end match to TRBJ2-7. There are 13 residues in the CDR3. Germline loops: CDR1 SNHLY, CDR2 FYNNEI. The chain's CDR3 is CASTRGGAYEQYF. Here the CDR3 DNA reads TGTGCCAGCACGCGGGGGGGCGCCTACGAGCAGTACTTC.

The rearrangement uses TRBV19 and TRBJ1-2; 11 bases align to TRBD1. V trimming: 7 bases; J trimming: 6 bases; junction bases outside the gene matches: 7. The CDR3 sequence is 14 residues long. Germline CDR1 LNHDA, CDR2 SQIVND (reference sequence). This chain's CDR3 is CASIPGQGVNGYTF. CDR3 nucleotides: TGTGCCAGTATCCCGGGACAGGGGGTTAATGGCTACACCTTC.

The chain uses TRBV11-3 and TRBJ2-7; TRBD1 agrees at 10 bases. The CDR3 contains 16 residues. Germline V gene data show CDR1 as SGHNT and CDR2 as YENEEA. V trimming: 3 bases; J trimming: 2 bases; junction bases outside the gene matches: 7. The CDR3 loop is CASSLEGGTGAYEQYV. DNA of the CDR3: TGTGCCAGCAGCTTGGAAGGAGGGACAGGGGCCTACGAGCAGTACGTC.

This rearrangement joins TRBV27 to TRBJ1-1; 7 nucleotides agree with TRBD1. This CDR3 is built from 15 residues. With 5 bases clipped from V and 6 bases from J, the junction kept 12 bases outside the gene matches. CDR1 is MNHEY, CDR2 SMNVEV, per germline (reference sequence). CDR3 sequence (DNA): TGTGCCAGCAGTACCCAGGGCAGGGGGGCGTCTGAAGCTTTCTTT. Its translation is CASSTQGRGASEAFF.

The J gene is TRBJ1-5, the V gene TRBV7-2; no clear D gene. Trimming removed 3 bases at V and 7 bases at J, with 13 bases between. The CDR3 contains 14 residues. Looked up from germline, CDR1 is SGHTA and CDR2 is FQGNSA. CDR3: CASSFSGDNQPQHF. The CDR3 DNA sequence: TGTGCCAGCAGCTTTTCCGGGGATAACCAGCCCCAGCATTTT.

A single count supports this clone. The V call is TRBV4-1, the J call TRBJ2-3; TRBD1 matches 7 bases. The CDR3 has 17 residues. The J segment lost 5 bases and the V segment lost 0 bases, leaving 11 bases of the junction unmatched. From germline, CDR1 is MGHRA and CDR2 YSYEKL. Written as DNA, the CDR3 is TGCGCCAGCAGCCAAGAGGAGCTGGGGCCAGGGGGAGATACGCAGTATTTT. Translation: CASSQEELGPGGDTQYF.

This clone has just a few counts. This CDR3 reads CASTTLGSGNTIYF. For the CDR3, the DNA is TGCGCCAGCACGACACTGGGCTCTGGAAACACCATATATTTT. The chain recombines TRBV4-3 with TRBJ1-3; D not resolved. CDR3 length: 14 residues. The germline V gene has CDR1 LGHNA and CDR2 YSLEER. V gave up 7 bases and J gave up 0 bases, with 10 bases separating them.

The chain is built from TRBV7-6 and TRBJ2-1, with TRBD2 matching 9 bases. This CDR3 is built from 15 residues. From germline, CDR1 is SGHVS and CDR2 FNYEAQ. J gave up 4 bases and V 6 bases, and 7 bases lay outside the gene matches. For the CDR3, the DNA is TGTGCCAGCAGGGCGTGGCGGGGGGGATACAATGAGCAGTTCTTC. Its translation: CASRAWRGGYNEQFF.

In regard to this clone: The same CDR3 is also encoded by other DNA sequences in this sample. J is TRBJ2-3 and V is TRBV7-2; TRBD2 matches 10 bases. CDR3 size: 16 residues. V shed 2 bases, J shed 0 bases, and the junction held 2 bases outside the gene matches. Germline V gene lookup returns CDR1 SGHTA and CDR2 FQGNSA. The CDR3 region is CASSLMTSGSTDTQYF. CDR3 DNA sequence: TGTGCCAGCAGCTTAATGACTAGCGGGAGCACAGATACGCAGTATTTT.